The rows below give T cell receptor beta chains drawn from one sample of a study of T cell responses to AZD1222 COVID-19 vaccine. Some clones are missing from TCRdb's copy, which holds only in-frame ones; the method was immunoSEQ multiplex PCR. The table shows 100,000 to 150,000 clones, with roughly nine tenths occurring only once. Here the sequenced sample was peripheral blood, taken on day 0 of AZD1222 vaccination. These receptors were taken from an adult in good health. CDR3s include the opening cysteine and the closing phenylalanine or tryptophan. Rows may omit the clone size; those that give it use once, few, many or a size class.

size: -; J: TRBJ2-5; V: TRBV28; CDR3: CASSTGLAGVETQYF
size: -; J: TRBJ1-5; V: TRBV2; CDR3: CASSERGNQPQHF
size: -; J: TRBJ2-1; V: TRBV18; CDR3: CASSPGTSGVVGQFF
size: -; J: TRBJ2-2; V: TRBV2; CDR3: CASSEGGGSTGYTGELFF
size: -; J: TRBJ1-5; V: TRBV28; CDR3: CASSFTLGNQPQHF
size: -; J: TRBJ2-3; V: TRBV4-1; CDR3: CASSQDGGPSGRIPDTQYF
size: -; J: TRBJ2-2; V: TRBV27; CDR3: CASSFSGRAPGELFF
size: -; J: TRBJ2-7; V: TRBV27; CDR3: CASSLKGRIWYEQYF
size: few; J: TRBJ2-1; V: TRBV15; CDR3: CATSRGTSGSDEQFF
size: -; J: TRBJ2-5; V: TRBV7-8; CDR3: CASSLKRQGRRETQYF
size: -; J: TRBJ2-1; V: TRBV5-1; CDR3: CASNPAGGYNEQFF
size: -; J: TRBJ2-7; V: TRBV5-8; CDR3: CASSPRLAGGYEQYF
size: -; J: TRBJ2-3; V: TRBV9; CDR3: CASSVADHPGGTDTQYF
size: once; J: TRBJ2-7; V: TRBV7-8; CDR3: CASSLVGLSYEQYF
size: -; J: TRBJ1-4; V: TRBV9; CDR3: CASSVAPRSEKLFF
size: -; J: TRBJ1-1; V: TRBV6-5; CDR3: CASSYRVQTEAFF
size: -; J: TRBJ1-1; V: TRBV6-5; CDR3: CASSYGGDTEAFF
size: -; J: TRBJ2-7; V: TRBV12-3/TRBV12-4; CDR3: CASSLAGLPEQYF
size: few; J: TRBJ1-5; V: TRBV9; CDR3: CASSAGGTEGNQPQHF
size: -; J: TRBJ1-1; V: TRBV5-4; CDR3: CASSPPGQLNTEAFF
size: -; J: TRBJ1-3; V: TRBV18; CDR3: CASSPGQGRSGNTIYF
size: -; J: TRBJ1-2; V: TRBV7-2; CDR3: CASSLTSGQGLNGYTF
size: -; J: TRBJ2-1; V: TRBV18; CDR3: CASSPRSVASGYNEQFF
size: -; J: TRBJ1-2; V: TRBV7-9; CDR3: CASSLQGQGAGYTF
size: -; J: TRBJ2-7; V: TRBV7-9; CDR3: CASSPVEAFMDEQYF